The 32 T cell receptor beta chains below were found in one sample sequenced in a study of T-cell reconstitution after alpha-beta-depleted transplantation in children. During its preparation, the TCRbeta library received unique molecular identifiers. TCRdb re-called the PCR reads with MiXCR, one entry per CDR3 protein. The repertoire has 400,000 to 450,000 distinct CDR3 sequences, approximately 42% of them found once; the top ten carry under 30%. The sample here was PBMCs, taken before TCRalphabeta/CD19-depleted stem cell transplant. These receptors were obtained from a girl aged 2 to 9 with aplastic anemia, due to receive a stem cell transplant.

Many counts were recorded for this clonotype. The chain links TRBV7-6 to TRBJ2-7; unclear D gene. V lost 2 bases and J 7 bases, leaving 15 bases between the germline ends. This CDR3 region has 14 residues. CDR1 SGHVS and CDR2 FNYEAQ come from the germline V gene. The CDR3 is CASSLFDSPREQYF. CDR3 DNA: TGTGCCAGCAGCTTATTCGACTCCCCGCGGGAGCAGTACTTC.

The chain carries TRBV6-1 and TRBJ1-6; D is unresolved. Trimming shortened V by 9 bases and J by 6 bases, and 15 bases separated the two germline ends. The CDR3 loop spans 14 amino acids. The germline gives CDR1 MNHNS, CDR2 SASEGT. CDR3 nucleotides: TGTGCCAGTCACCTGCTCGGAGTTAATTCACCCCTCCACTTT. Amino acids: CASHLLGVNSPLHF.

Only a few counts were recorded for this clonotype. The chain joins TRBV5-8 to TRBJ2-3; the D gene could be TRBD1 or TRBD2 (6 bases each). This CDR3 spans 14 amino acids. V gave up 4 bases and J gave up 4 bases, with 13 bases separating them. Germline V gene lookup returns CDR1 SGHTS and CDR2 YDEGEE. The CDR3 coding sequence is TGTGCCAGCAGCCCCGGGGGCGCGTCAGATACGCAGTATTTT. Translating it yields CASSPGGASDTQYF.

V usage is TRBV15 and J usage is TRBJ2-1; D is ambiguous. Looked up from germline, CDR1 is LNHNV and CDR2 is YYDKDF (reference sequence). The CDR3 runs 12 residues. Trimming cost V 3 bases and J 10 bases, with 10 bases left between them. The CDR3 here is CATSSGPWEQFF. DNA of the CDR3: TGTGCCACCAGCAGCGGCCCATGGGAGCAGTTCTTC.

This clonotype appeared a few times. The chain links TRBV10-3 to TRBJ2-3; D gene uncertain. The V gene's germline CDR1 is ENHRY and CDR2 SYGVKD. Trimming stripped 7 bases from V and 5 bases from J, with 7 bases between. The CDR3 contains 11 residues. The CDR3 coding sequence is TGTGCCATCAAATCAGGAGATACGCAGTATTTT. Protein sequence: CAIKSGDTQYF.

This clonotype was found many times. The chain has TRBV5-1 and TRBJ2-1; 8 nucleotides align to TRBD2. The trim removed 0 bases at V and 2 bases at J, leaving 4 bases unmatched. CDR3 size: 16 residues. Germline lookup yields CDR1 SGHRS and CDR2 YFSETQ. The CDR3, as DNA: TGCGCCAGCAGCTTGGTGGAGCGGGGGACCTACAATGAGCAGTTCTTC. Translation: CASSLVERGTYNEQFF. Full variable domain (outside the CDR3, taken from reference TRBV5-1 and TRBJ2-1): KAGVTQTPRYLIKTRGQQVTLSCSPISGHRSVSWYQQTPGQGLQFLFEYFSETQRNKGNFPGRFSGRQFSNSRSEMNVSTLELGDSALYLCASSLVERGTYNEQFFGPGTRLTVL.

The V and J genes are TRBV6-5 and TRBJ2-5; D possibly corresponds to TRBD2 (5 bases). Germline V gene data show CDR1 as MNHEY and CDR2 as SVGAGI. Trimming stripped 4 bases from V and 2 bases from J, with 11 bases between. The CDR3 length is 14 residues. Written as DNA, the CDR3 is TGTGCCAGCAGTTCACTAGGGAGACAAGAGACCCAGTACTTC. The encoded protein is CASSSLGRQETQYF.

This clonotype occurred a few times. The rearrangement joins TRBV6-1 to TRBJ2-1; unclear D gene. CDR1 and CDR2 (germline): MNHNS, SASEGT. The CDR3 contains 20 residues. Trimming took 4 bases from V and 6 from J, leaving 31 bases between them. CDR3 protein: CASSAPPIHYIGSLPNEQFF. The CDR3 DNA sequence: TGTGCCAGCAGTGCCCCCCCGATTCACTATATAGGATCTCTCCCCAATGAGCAGTTCTTC.

The rearrangement uses TRBV7-9 and TRBJ1-3; D ambiguous. Per the germline V gene, CDR1 is SEHNR and CDR2 is FQNEAQ (reference sequence). This CDR3 contains 17 residues. Trimming removed 1 base from V and 0 bases from J, with 13 bases in between. For the CDR3, the DNA is TGTGCCAGCAGCTTAGTCGGGCCGCAGAGCTCTGGAAACACCATATATTTT. As protein: CASSLVGPQSSGNTIYF.

The chain has TRBV7-2 and TRBJ2-1, with 8 bases fitting TRBD2. The CDR3 has 16 residues. Germline CDR1 SGHTA, CDR2 FQGNSA. The V and J ends lost 5 bases and 4 bases, in that order; junction bases with no gene match: 10. The CDR3 region is CASSPLWSSGYNEQFF. As DNA, the CDR3 is TGTGCCAGCAGCCCATTGTGGTCTAGCGGGTACAATGAGCAGTTCTTC.

In regard to this clonotype: This may be a read error: a much more frequent sequence differs by one nucleotide. V and J are TRBV10-3 and TRBJ2-5; D may be TRBD1 (5 bases). CDR1 is ENHRY and CDR2 is SYGVKD in the germline V gene. This CDR3 contains 14 residues. DNA for the CDR3: TGTGCCATCAGTAAGACAGTCCTCCAAGAGAACCAGTACTTC. Translating it yields CAISKTVLQENQYF.

In its sample, this clonotype was seen many times. V is TRBV4-1 and J is TRBJ1-4; TRBD1 matches 10 bases. CDR1 MGHRA and CDR2 YSYEKL come from the germline V gene. The ends lost 0 bases at V and 8 bases at J; junction bases unmatched: 9. This CDR3 has 17 residues. The CDR3 DNA is TGCGCCAGCAGCCAAGATCTTGGGACAGGGGTTCCCGAAAAACTGTTTTTT. Translated: CASSQDLGTGVPEKLFF.

This rearrangement joins TRBV20-1 to TRBJ2-3; no firm D call. Germline assignment: CDR1 DFQATT and CDR2 SNEGSKA (reference sequence). There are 14 residues in the CDR3. Between the trimmed V and J ends, which lost 0 bases and 2 bases, there was a span of 9 bases. The CDR3 region is CSARDPLNTDTQYF. CDR3 nucleotide sequence: TGCAGTGCTAGAGACCCCCTAAACACAGATACGCAGTATTTT.

The sample holds many counts of this clonotype. The chain joins TRBV3-1 to TRBJ2-1; D is undetermined. From germline, CDR1 is LGHDT and CDR2 YNNKEL (reference sequence). V dropped 0 bases and J dropped 8 bases, with 14 bases sitting between them. This CDR3 contains 15 residues. The CDR3 loop is CASSQDTSKSDEQFF. As DNA, the CDR3 is TGTGCCAGCAGCCAAGACACCTCCAAGAGCGATGAGCAGTTCTTC.

There are many counts of this clonotype. V is TRBV12-3 or TRBV12-4 and J is TRBJ1-1; TRBD1 might be the D (6 bases). The CDR3 runs to 12 residues. V lost 3 bases and J lost 4, with 6 bases in between. Here the CDR3 DNA reads TGTGCCAGCAGTTTGGGGGCCACTGAAGCTTTCTTT. Amino acids: CASSLGATEAFF.

The chain recombines TRBV10-3 with TRBJ2-3, with 8 bases identical to TRBD1. Losses at the gene ends were 0 bases for V and 2 bases for J; bases not matched to a gene: 1. Germline V CDR1 and CDR2: ENHRY, SYGVKD. The CDR3 covers 15 residues. CDR3 nucleotide sequence: TGTGCCATCAGTGAGTCGGACAGGGACACAGATACGCAGTATTTT. This encodes CAISESDRDTDTQYF.

This clonotype has a count of ten or more. J is TRBJ1-2 and V is TRBV5-1; tentative D call: TRBD1 (5 bases). Trimming cost V 4 bases and J 4 bases, with 20 bases left between them. Germline-derived CDR1 and CDR2 are SGHRS and YFSETQ. There are 16 residues in the CDR3. The CDR3 DNA reads TGCGCCAGCAGCCCCCTTAGAGGGGATCTATTCTATGGCTACACCTTC. Translation: CASSPLRGDLFYGYTF.

The chain employs TRBV7-2 and TRBJ2-7; weak D call: TRBD2 (5 bases). V lost 2 bases and J lost 7, with 9 bases in between. This CDR3 region has 12 residues. CDR1 is SGHTA and CDR2 is FQGNSA in the germline V gene. CDR3 bases: TGTGCCAGCAGCTTAAGCGGCCTGGAGCAGTACTTC. Its protein is CASSLSGLEQYF.

This clonotype came up many times. CDR3 region: CASSPTSGRVHNEQFF. The CDR3 coding sequence is TGTGCCAGCTCTCCTACTAGCGGGAGGGTACACAATGAGCAGTTCTTC. V gene TRBV18 combines with J gene TRBJ2-1; 13 nucleotides agree with TRBD2. The CDR3 extends over 16 amino acids. CDR1 KGHSH and CDR2 LQKENI come from the germline V gene. V lost 6 bases to trimming and J lost 5 bases; unmatched junction nucleotides: 7.

Written as DNA, the CDR3 is TGCAGTGCTAGATCCCTCTTGGGGGGGCCGGCTGGGGCCAACGTCCTGACTTTC. It encodes CSARSLLGGPAGANVLTF. V usage is TRBV20-1 and J usage is TRBJ2-6; D may be TRBD2 (7 bases). The V and J ends lost 2 bases and 2 bases respectively, with 19 bases between them. The CDR3 loop spans 18 amino acids. In germline, CDR1 is DFQATT, CDR2 SNEGSKA (reference sequence).

This clonotype was counted at least ten times. The rearrangement uses TRBV5-1 and TRBJ2-7; 13 positions agree with TRBD2. Germline CDR1 and CDR2: SGHRS and YFSETQ. Losses at the gene ends were 0 bases for V and 11 bases for J; bases not matched to a gene: 8. CDR3 length: 15 amino acids. CDR3 DNA: TGCGCCAGCAGCTTGGCTGGGACTAGCGGGACGTCTGAGTACTTC. Its protein product is CASSLAGTSGTSEYF.

This chain uses TRBV28 with TRBJ1-5; 7 bases map to TRBD1. The CDR3 runs 15 residues. Germline CDR1 is MDHEN and CDR2 is SYDVKM. After removal of 5 bases from V and 1 base from J, the junction contained 5 bases not matched to a gene. The CDR3 loop is CASSRQGPSNQPQHF. CDR3 in DNA: TGTGCCAGCAGTCGACAGGGACCGAGCAATCAGCCCCAGCATTTT.

V is TRBV20-1 and J is TRBJ1-6, with TRBD1 matching over 8 bases. The CDR3 has 14 amino acids. The germline gives CDR1 DFQATT, CDR2 SNEGSKA (reference sequence). The V and J ends lost 1 base and 14 bases, in that order; junction bases with no gene match: 10. The CDR3 sequence is CSARVTGEGRTLHF. The CDR3 DNA follows: TGCAGTGCTAGAGTGACAGGGGAAGGTAGAACCCTCCACTTT.

The chain links TRBV29-1 to TRBJ2-7, with 8 positions matching TRBD1. The length of the CDR3 is 14 residues. Germline loops: CDR1 SQVTM, CDR2 ANQGSEA. Trimming at V came to 7 bases and at J to 2 bases, leaving 10 bases not matched to a gene. The CDR3 bases are TGCAGCGCCCGGGAACAGGGGGGCGCCTACGAGCAGTACTTC. It is translated as CSAREQGGAYEQYF.

This sequence joins TRBV14 and TRBJ2-3, with 10 bases aligning to TRBD1. The CDR3 totals 15 residues. V shed 4 bases, J shed 5 bases, and the junction held 6 bases outside the gene matches. Germline CDR1 reads SGHDN; CDR2 reads FVKESK. CDR3 nucleotide sequence: TGTGCCAGCAGCCGCCGGGACAGGGGAAGAGATACGCAGTATTTT. Its protein product is CASSRRDRGRDTQYF.

This clonotype showed up just a few times. J is TRBJ2-6 and V is TRBV20-1, with TRBD2 matching over 8 bases. Germline-derived CDR1 and CDR2 are DFQATT and SNEGSKA (reference sequence). The CDR3 is 14 amino acids. J gave up 0 bases and V 7 bases, and 2 bases lay outside the gene matches. For the CDR3, the DNA is TGCAGTGGGACTAGCAGCTCTGGGGCCAACGTCCTGACTTTC. This encodes CSGTSSSGANVLTF.

This clonotype was seen a few times. V is TRBV6-1 and J is TRBJ2-3; possibly TRBD2 for D (6 bases). V was trimmed by 5 bases and J by 2 bases, leaving 11 bases between them. The CDR3 is made up of 14 amino acids. Germline V gives CDR1 MNHNS, CDR2 SASEGT. The CDR3 sequence is CASSPGTYTDTQYF. The CDR3 nucleotides are TGTGCCAGCAGTCCAGGGACTTACACAGATACGCAGTATTTT.

CDR3 DNA: TGCGCCAGCAGCCAATGGAGACAGGAGGGTCTCTACGAGCAGTACTTC. It codes for CASSQWRQEGLYEQYF. The chain couples TRBV4-1 to TRBJ2-7; possibly TRBD1 or TRBD2 for D (6 bases each). Looked up from germline, CDR1 is MGHRA and CDR2 is YSYEKL. Trimming shortened V by 2 bases and J by 3 bases, and 17 bases separated the two germline ends. This CDR3 comprises 16 residues.

A few counts support this clonotype. The chain joins TRBV12-3 or TRBV12-4 to TRBJ1-2; a possible D gene is TRBD1 (6 bases). V dropped 6 bases and J dropped 4 bases, with 12 bases sitting between them. The CDR3 totals 13 residues. The DNA of the CDR3 is TGTGCCAGCAGACCCACAGGGCCCTATGGCTACACCTTC. Translated: CASRPTGPYGYTF.

The gene calls are TRBV5-1 and TRBJ2-1; no clear D. V shed 1 base and J shed 3 bases, with 14 bases lying between them. This CDR3 is 16 amino acids long. The V gene's germline CDR1 is SGHRS and CDR2 YFSETQ. CDR3 in DNA: TGCGCCAGCAGCTTGATTAAGGGTCCTTACTACAATGAGCAGTTCTTC. This encodes CASSLIKGPYYNEQFF.

V usage is TRBV20-1 and J usage is TRBJ2-3, with 11 positions matching TRBD2. The CDR3 covers 15 residues. Trimming cost V 5 bases and J 3 bases; bases outside gene matches: 7. Germline V lookup: CDR1 DFQATT, CDR2 SNEGSKA (reference sequence). CDR3 sequence: CSAAFSGGGTDTQYF. Written as DNA, the CDR3 is TGCAGTGCTGCCTTTAGCGGGGGGGGAACAGATACGCAGTATTTT.

This rearrangement joins TRBV7-9 to TRBJ2-1; 11 nucleotides align to TRBD1. V shed 6 bases, J shed 8 bases, and the junction held 0 bases outside the gene matches. The CDR3 is 12 amino acids. Germline V lookup: CDR1 SEHNR, CDR2 FQNEAQ (reference sequence). Here the CDR3 reads CASRDRGHEQFF. DNA of the CDR3: TGTGCCAGCAGGGACAGGGGGCATGAGCAGTTCTTC.